This T cell receptor beta chain was identified in a study of T cells in Graves' hyperthyroidism and ophthalmopathy. In this sample, this clonotype turned up many times. Looked up from germline, CDR1 is DFQATT and CDR2 is SNEGSKA (reference sequence). The CDR3 sequence is 13 residues long. V shed 3 bases, J shed 9 bases, and the junction held 5 bases outside the gene matches. PBMCs were derived from 7.5 to 10 ml fresh peripheral blood. Regions amplified from RNA transcripts were the TCR beta CDR3 regions. When the TCR CDR3 underwent first-round RT-PCR, the HTBI primer set was used. TCRdb re-called the multiplex PCR reads through MiXCR, storing one row per CDR3 protein. The sample contains hundreds of thousands of distinct CDR3 sequences, around a sixth of which appear only once.

This chain links TRBV20-1 with TRBJ1-4, with 9 bases lining up with TRBD1. The sequence came from a young woman with Graves' hyperthyroidism. Sample: blood. The CDR3 coding sequence is TGCAGTGCTAGCGAACAGGGGGCTAAAAAACTGTTTTTT. This translates into CSASEQGAKKLFF.